What follows describes a single TCR beta chain. This sample is drawn from a study of blood T cell repertoires in COVID-19. Study details: The origin of the acute and convalescent COVID-19 samples was the United States, Italy and Spain. PBMCs, B-cell-depleted T cells, or T cells were the source of the cDNA or gDNA that made up the material.

The repertoire was sequenced with immunoSEQ multiplex PCR; TCRdb's copy has only in-frame clones and lacks some. The table records hundreds of thousands of clones, 75% to 90% of them present only once. Looked up from germline, CDR1 is SGHRS and CDR2 is YFSETQ. The CDR3 loop spans 15 amino acids. V was pared by 4 bases and J by 4 bases, with 8 bases of the junction left unmatched. This TCR was sampled from a woman aged 25 to 45 who had recovered from COVID-19. Sequencing input: peripheral blood. The chain couples TRBV5-1 to TRBJ1-1, with TRBD1 identical over 9 bases. The CDR3 sequence: CASSLVETGGTEAFF. The CDR3 nucleotides read TGCGCCAGCAGCCTGGTGGAGACAGGGGGCACTGAAGCTTTCTTT.